The next 32 T cell receptor beta chains were all read from a single sample in a study of OX40 agonist ivuxolimab in advanced cancers. Generated by immunoSEQ multiplex PCR, the TCRdb table keeps only in-frame clones and is missing some. The repertoire holds roughly 64,000 clones, with approximately 84% as singletons. This specimen was CD4+ or CD8+ T cells sorted from blood, taken in a trial of the OX40 agonist ivuxolimab. The receptors originated from an adult with an advanced solid tumor such as melanoma, head and neck, liver or kidney cancer.

V gene TRBV5-6 combines with J gene TRBJ1-1; 7 nucleotides agree with TRBD1. Trimming cost V 3 bases and J 0 bases; bases outside gene matches: 5. Germline V gene sequence: CDR1 SGHDT, CDR2 YYEEEE. The CDR3 contains 15 residues. CDR3 sequence reads: CASSYETGMNTEAFF. The CDR3 nucleotides are TGTGCCAGCAGCTACGAGACAGGGATGAACACTGAAGCTTTCTTT. Supplemented by reference TRBV5-6 and TRBJ1-1, the full variable domain reads DAGVTQSPTHLIKTRGQQVTLRCSPKSGHDTVSWYQQALGQGPQFIFQYYEEEERQRGNFPDRFSGHQFPNYSSELNVNALLLGDSALYLCASSYETGMNTEAFFGQGTRLTVV.

The chain couples TRBV18 to TRBJ2-5; TRBD1 is a possible D gene (6 bases). The ends were cut back, 1 base at V and 4 bases at J, with 7 bases in the middle. Per the germline V gene, CDR1 is KGHSH and CDR2 is LQKENI. This CDR3 has 13 amino acids. Here the CDR3 reads CASSPLQGETQYF. CDR3 DNA sequence: TGTGCCAGCTCACCACTACAGGGAGAGACCCAGTACTTC.

V usage is TRBV7-9 and J usage is TRBJ1-2; 8 bases fit TRBD1. CDR1 is SEHNR and CDR2 is FQNEAQ in the germline V gene (reference sequence). The length of the CDR3 is 13 residues. The V and J ends lost 2 bases and 8 bases, in that order; junction bases with no gene match: 4. The CDR3 is CASSLQQGDGYTF. The CDR3 bases are TGTGCCAGCAGCTTACAACAGGGGGACGGCTACACCTTC.

The gene calls are TRBV5-4 and TRBJ1-3; D perhaps matches TRBD1 (5 bases). V dropped 4 bases and J dropped 2 bases, with 13 bases sitting between them. Germline lookup yields CDR1 SGHNT and CDR2 YYREEE (reference sequence). The CDR3 is made up of 15 amino acids. CDR3 in DNA: TGTGCCAGCAGCCCCGGGGGGAATCCTGGAAACACCATATATTTT. This encodes CASSPGGNPGNTIYF.

CDR3 protein: CASSLVNRGAEAFF. The DNA for the CDR3 is TGTGCCAGCAGCTTGGTTAACAGGGGCGCTGAAGCTTTCTTT. The chain links TRBV5-6 to TRBJ1-1; TRBD1 aligns across 7 bases. The J segment lost 6 bases and the V segment lost 0 bases, leaving 5 bases of the junction unmatched. CDR3 length: 14 amino acids. In germline, CDR1 is SGHDT, CDR2 YYEEEE.

J is TRBJ1-1 and V is TRBV7-2; D is undetermined. Germline CDR1 and CDR2: SGHTA and FQGNSA. The V gene lost 5 bases and the J gene lost 7 bases, with 20 bases spanning the gap. The length of the CDR3 is 15 residues. The CDR3 coding sequence is TGTGCCAGCAGCCGGGGTGGGCCAGGAAGCATTGAAGCTTTCTTT. This translates into CASSRGGPGSIEAFF.

The chain couples TRBV7-3 to TRBJ2-7; D tentatively fits TRBD1 or TRBD2 (5 bases each). V was cut by 2 bases and J by 2 bases, with 13 bases left in between. Germline-derived CDR1 and CDR2 are SGHTA and FQGTGA. This CDR3 is 15 amino acids long. CDR3 bases: TGTGCCAGCAGCTTATGGGACGTTCCGACCTACGAGCAGTACTTC. Translated: CASSLWDVPTYEQYF. The full variable domain, in which reference TRBV7-3 and TRBJ2-7 provide the parts outside the CDR3, is GAGVSQTPSNKVTEKGKYVELRCDPISGHTALYWYRQSLGQGPEFLIYFQGTGAADDSGLPNDRFFAVRPEGSVSTLKIQRTERGDSAVYLCASSLWDVPTYEQYFGPGTRLTVT.

This rearrangement joins TRBV5-1 to TRBJ2-5; D is perhaps TRBD1 or TRBD2 (5 bases each). Germline assignment: CDR1 SGHRS and CDR2 YFSETQ. V lost 2 bases to trimming and J lost 5 bases, with 13 bases between them. The CDR3 length is 14 residues. The CDR3 coding sequence is TGCGCCAGCAGCTTCATTACGGGGCTGGAGACCCAGTACTTC. Translated, it gives CASSFITGLETQYF. Looking up the rest from reference TRBV5-1 and TRBJ2-5 gives the full variable domain: KAGVTQTPRYLIKTRGQQVTLSCSPISGHRSVSWYQQTPGQGLQFLFEYFSETQRNKGNFPGRFSGRQFSNSRSEMNVSTLELGDSALYLCASSFITGLETQYFGPGTRLLVL.

The V call is TRBV6-6, the J call TRBJ2-5; D unclear. The V end was cut by 10 bases, the J end by 3 bases, with 9 bases between. CDR1 MNHNY and CDR2 SVGAGI come from the germline V gene (reference sequence). The CDR3 spans 11 residues. This CDR3 is CATGREETQYF. CDR3 nucleotide sequence: TGTGCCACTGGACGGGAAGAGACCCAGTACTTC.

V usage is TRBV19 and J usage is TRBJ1-5, with a weak D call TRBD1 (6 bases). This CDR3 spans 14 amino acids. Germline V gene sequence: CDR1 LNHDA, CDR2 SQIVND (reference sequence). V gave up 7 bases and J gave up 2 bases, with 12 bases separating them. CDR3 nucleotide sequence: TGTGCCAGTACTTATAGGGGGGGCAATCAGCCCCAGCATTTT. The encoded protein is CASTYRGGNQPQHF.

This clone showed up just once. The rearrangement joins TRBV5-1 to TRBJ2-5, with D possibly being TRBD1 or TRBD2 (5 bases each). The J call may not be correct, given that the DNA end is closer to TRBJ2-7. Germline V gene lookup returns CDR1 SGHRS and CDR2 YFSETQ. The CDR3 totals 14 residues. CDR3 sequence (DNA): TGCGCCAGCAGCTCAACCGGGACCTCGTACGAGCAGTACTTC. This encodes CASSSTGTSYEQYF.

V usage is TRBV13 and J usage is TRBJ2-7, with D perhaps matching TRBD1 or TRBD2 (6 bases each). Trimming removed 4 bases at V and 2 bases at J, with 15 bases between. Germline CDR1 and CDR2: PRHDT and FYEKMQ (reference sequence). The CDR3 extends over 15 amino acids. The CDR3 bases are TGTGCCAGCAGCTCGCGAATGGGGGGCCCCTACGAGCAGTACTTC. Translation: CASSSRMGGPYEQYF.

The chain is built from TRBV7-9 and TRBJ2-5; D unclear. Trimming removed 8 bases at V and 5 bases at J, with 18 bases between. This CDR3 contains 14 residues. Germline V gene sequence: CDR1 SEHNR, CDR2 FQNEAQ (reference sequence). DNA of the CDR3: TGTGCCAGCGGGGATTCGTGGCGTTTTGAGACCCAGTACTTC. Translated, it gives CASGDSWRFETQYF.

The chain recombines TRBV4-1 with TRBJ2-5, with TRBD1 matching 10 bases. The closer fit of TRBJ2-7 to the DNA end suggests the J call may be wrong. Germline loops: CDR1 MGHRA, CDR2 YSYEKL. The CDR3 totals 16 residues. CDR3 protein: CASSQDPGQGTYEQYF. The CDR3 region has the DNA TGCGCCAGCAGCCAAGATCCGGGACAGGGGACCTACGAGCAGTACTTC.

The chain is built from TRBV14 and TRBJ2-7, with TRBD2 matching 8 bases. Unmatched junction bases numbered 4, after V lost 4 bases and J lost 5 bases. The CDR3 totals 13 residues. Germline V gene sequence: CDR1 SGHDN, CDR2 FVKESK. The CDR3 reads CASSPRLANEQYF. The CDR3 bases are TGTGCCAGCAGCCCTAGACTAGCGAACGAGCAGTACTTC.

This clone was observed a single time. The V gene is TRBV7-6, the J gene TRBJ1-4; possible D gene TRBD1, 6 bases. The V end lost 5 bases, the J end lost 6 bases, and 19 bases lay between the germline ends. CDR1 SGHVS and CDR2 FNYEAQ come from the germline V gene. This CDR3 has 16 amino acids. In DNA form, the CDR3 reads TGTGCCAGCAGCCTGTTGGGGGGCGGGGGCTATGAAAAACTGTTTTTT. Residues: CASSLLGGGGYEKLFF.

This clone was detected a few times. This chain uses TRBV29-1 with TRBJ2-3, with a tentative D call TRBD1 (7 bases). Trimming shortened V by 6 bases and J by 5 bases, and 18 bases separated the two germline ends. The CDR3 length is 14 residues. The V gene's germline CDR1 is SQVTM and CDR2 ANQGSEA. In DNA form, the CDR3 reads TGCAGCGTACGCTTCGGGCAGGGGGGAGATACGCAGTATTTT. It specifies CSVRFGQGGDTQYF.

The CDR3 sequence is CASSENLDSPLHF. Written as DNA, the CDR3 is TGTGCCAGCAGTGAAAATCTTGATTCACCCCTCCACTTT. The chain links TRBV25-1 to TRBJ1-6; no clear D. V lost 2 bases, J lost 8 bases, and 7 bases lay in between. Germline-derived CDR1 and CDR2 are MGHDK and SYGVNS. This CDR3 comprises 13 residues.

This clone was picked up one time. The rearrangement joins TRBV10-3 to TRBJ1-1, with D maybe TRBD1 (5 bases). Trimming pared 0 bases from V and 1 base from J, leaving 9 bases between. Germline V gene sequence: CDR1 ENHRY, CDR2 SYGVKD. The CDR3 has 15 amino acids. CDR3 coding DNA: TGTGCCATCAGTGAGTCTCCAGGGCCGAACACTGAAGCTTTCTTT. Protein: CAISESPGPNTEAFF.

V is TRBV4-2 and J is TRBJ1-6; TRBD1 matches 10 bases. The germline V gene has CDR1 LGHNA and CDR2 YNFKEQ. This CDR3 has 16 residues. With 0 bases clipped from V and 10 bases from J, the junction kept 6 bases outside the gene matches. This chain's CDR3 is CASSQDFDRGRSPLHF. DNA of the CDR3: TGTGCCAGCAGCCAAGATTTTGACAGGGGGCGGTCACCCCTCCACTTT.

The chain uses TRBV10-3 and TRBJ2-5; possibly TRBD2 for D (6 bases). With 3 bases removed from V and 3 bases from J, the gap between germline ends came to 11 bases. Looked up from germline, CDR1 is ENHRY and CDR2 is SYGVKD. The CDR3 runs 14 residues. The CDR3 loop is CAISDASGEETQYF. Written as DNA, the CDR3 is TGTGCCATCAGTGACGCGTCGGGAGAAGAGACCCAGTACTTC.

The chain links TRBV6-1 to TRBJ1-2; 7 bases are a match to TRBD1. The CDR3 contains 14 residues. Looked up from germline, CDR1 is MNHNS and CDR2 is SASEGT. Losses at the gene ends were 6 bases for V and 4 bases for J; bases not matched to a gene: 8. The CDR3 DNA reads as TGTGCCAGCAGCCGGACAGGTTTTGTCTATGGCTACACCTTC. Translating gives CASSRTGFVYGYTF.

V and J are TRBV12-5 and TRBJ2-5; TRBD2 agrees at 11 bases. With 0 bases clipped from V and 5 bases from J, the junction kept 8 bases outside the gene matches. Per germline, CDR1 LGHNT and CDR2 FRNRAP. The CDR3 sequence is 17 residues long. The CDR3 sequence: CASGLVPSGGRLETQYF. CDR3 bases: TGTGCTAGTGGTTTGGTACCTAGCGGGGGGCGTTTGGAGACCCAGTACTTC. Based on the CDR3 plus reference TRBV12-5 and TRBJ2-5, the full variable domain is DARVTQTPRHKVTEMGQEVTMRCQPILGHNTVFWYRQTMMQGLELLAYFRNRAPLDDSGMPKDRFSAEMPDATLATLKIQPSEPRDSAVYFCASGLVPSGGRLETQYFGPGTRLLVL.

This chain uses TRBV27 with TRBJ1-2; 8 positions match TRBD1. Germline V lookup: CDR1 MNHEY, CDR2 SMNVEV (reference sequence). This CDR3 has 14 residues. Losses at the gene ends were 3 bases for V and 6 bases for J; bases not matched to a gene: 6. The CDR3 reads CASSLVQGVDGYTF. The CDR3 nucleotides are TGTGCCAGCAGTTTGGTACAGGGGGTAGATGGCTACACCTTC.

The V call is TRBV29-1, the J call TRBJ2-5; D is perhaps TRBD1 or TRBD2 (5 bases each). CDR1 SQVTM and CDR2 ANQGSEA come from the germline V gene. V lost 8 bases, J lost 8 bases, and 21 bases lay in between. The CDR3 is 13 residues long. The chain's CDR3 is CSTLWGRTGTQYF. In DNA form, the CDR3 reads TGCAGCACCCTCTGGGGCAGGACGGGAACCCAGTACTTC.

This clone was picked up one time. V is TRBV30 and J is TRBJ1-5, with a possible D match to TRBD1 (5 bases). The CDR3 has 14 amino acids. CDR1 is GTSNPN and CDR2 is SVGIG in the germline V gene (reference sequence). V was cut by 7 bases and J by 0 bases, with 13 bases left in between. This CDR3 reads CAYGSQGSNQPQHF. The CDR3 bases are TGTGCCTACGGGAGTCAGGGTAGCAATCAGCCCCAGCATTTT.

J is TRBJ2-5 and V is TRBV9, with 9 bases fitting TRBD1. CDR1 and CDR2 (germline): SGDLS, YYNGEE. The CDR3 spans 15 residues. The trim removed 3 bases at V and 5 bases at J, leaving 8 bases unmatched. The CDR3 DNA is TGTGCCAGCAGCGCCGGACAGGGGTGGGGGGAGACCCAGTACTTC. Its protein product is CASSAGQGWGETQYF.

This chain connects TRBV19 to TRBJ2-3, with 12 positions matching TRBD2. The CDR3 consists of 14 residues. The V segment lost 5 bases and the J segment 5 bases; nucleotides outside the gene matches: 2. CDR1 LNHDA and CDR2 SQIVND come from the germline V gene (reference sequence). The CDR3 sequence is CASSRLAGEDTQYF. The CDR3 DNA reads TGTGCCAGTAGTCGACTAGCGGGAGAAGATACGCAGTATTTT.

This rearrangement joins TRBV5-1 to TRBJ2-5; D is possibly TRBD1 or TRBD2 (5 bases each). This CDR3 region has 13 residues. Germline values: CDR1 SGHRS, CDR2 YFSETQ. V lost 4 bases and J 5 bases, leaving 12 bases between the germline ends. The CDR3 DNA reads as TGCGCCAGCAGCCCGGGACCCGGGGAGACCCAGTACTTC. Translating gives CASSPGPGETQYF.

This chain connects TRBV27 to TRBJ2-3, with 14 bases matching TRBD2. Per germline, CDR1 MNHEY and CDR2 SMNVEV (reference sequence). This CDR3 has 19 amino acids. V dropped 4 bases and J dropped 2; count of bases not matched to a gene: 11. CDR3 nucleotide sequence: TGTGCCAGCAGTTCAAGGACTAGCGGGAGGCCCGGAAACACAGATACGCAGTATTTT. It specifies CASSSRTSGRPGNTDTQYF.

The chain uses TRBV4-1 and TRBJ1-1; the D is unclear. The length of the CDR3 is 19 residues. CDR1 MGHRA and CDR2 YSYEKL come from the germline V gene. With 1 base removed from V and 0 bases from J, the gap between germline ends came to 21 bases. Written as DNA, the CDR3 is TGCGCCAGCAGCCAAGTTCTCTTCCCGGGCCTAAGGATGAACACTGAAGCTTTCTTT. Amino acids: CASSQVLFPGLRMNTEAFF.

V usage is TRBV5-4 and J usage is TRBJ1-6, with a possible D match to TRBD1 (5 bases). Germline-derived CDR1 and CDR2 are SGHNT and YYREEE (reference sequence). Trimming removed 1 base at V and 5 bases at J, with 10 bases between. There are 15 residues in the CDR3. CDR3: CASSLRAGDNSPLHF. DNA of the CDR3: TGTGCCAGCAGCTTGCGGGCGGGGGATAATTCACCCCTCCACTTT.